Given below is one TCR beta chain in context. The data derive from a study of cytomegalovirus exposure and HLA in healthy donors. Primers: 60 Vbeta forward and 13 Jbeta reverse. Repertoires were generated with immunoSEQ multiplex PCR, while TCRdb's copy carries only in-frame clones and drops some. The sample lists some 180,000 clones, around 70% seen once, with roughly 3% in the top ten. Unrecorded immune exposures were likely, despite nominal health at sampling. The sequence derives from a male donor in good health and CMV-seronegative. Sequencing was carried out using PBMCs.

The CDR3 sequence: CASGLIPGGGSNQPQHF. The CDR3 DNA is TGTGCTAGTGGTTTGATCCCGGGGGGAGGTAGCAATCAGCCCCAGCATTTT. The V and J genes are TRBV12-5 and TRBJ1-5; D possibly corresponds to TRBD1 (5 bases). The length of the CDR3 is 17 residues. The germline CDR1 and CDR2 sequences are LGHNT and FRNRAP. Trimming stripped 2 bases from V and 0 bases from J, with 14 bases between.